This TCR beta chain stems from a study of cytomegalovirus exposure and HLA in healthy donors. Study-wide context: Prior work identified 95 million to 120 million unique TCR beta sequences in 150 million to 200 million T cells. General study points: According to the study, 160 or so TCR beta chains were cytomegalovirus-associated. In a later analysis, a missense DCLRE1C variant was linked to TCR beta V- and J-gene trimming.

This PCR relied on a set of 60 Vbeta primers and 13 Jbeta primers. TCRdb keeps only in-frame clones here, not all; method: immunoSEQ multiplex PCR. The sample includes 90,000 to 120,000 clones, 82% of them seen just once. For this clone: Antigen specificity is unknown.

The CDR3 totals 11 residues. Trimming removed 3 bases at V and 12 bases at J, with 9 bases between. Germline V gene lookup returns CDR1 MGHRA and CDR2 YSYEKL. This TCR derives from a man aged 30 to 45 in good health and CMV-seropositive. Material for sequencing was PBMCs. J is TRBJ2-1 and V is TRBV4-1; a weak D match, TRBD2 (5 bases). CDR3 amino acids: CASSHFRGQFF. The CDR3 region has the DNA TGCGCCAGCAGCCATTTCCGGGGGCAGTTCTTC.